The rows below give T cell receptor beta chains drawn from one sample of a study of shared clonotypes between healthy human individuals. The assay was immunoSEQ multiplex PCR, and TCRdb's table has in-frame clones only and misses some. The table has roughly 520,000 clones, roughly 95% seen once. The sample taken for sequencing was naive CD4+ T cells sorted from blood. Receptors were obtained from a woman aged 30 to 39 in good health. Each CDR3 is given with its conserved first and last residue. The D gene is left open where the match is weak. The size of a clone is reported for some rows only, either as once, few or many, or as a class for expanded clones.

D,V,size,J,CDR3,DNA
.,TRBV5-1,.,TRBJ1-4,CASSSHQTGLNEKLFF,TGCGCCAGCAGCTCCCACCAGACAGGACTTAATGAAAAACTGTTTTTT
.,TRBV7-6,.,TRBJ2-3,CASSSQGPRRSTDTQYF,TGTGCCAGCAGCTCCCAGGGGCCGCGACGATCCACAGATACGCAGTATTTT
TRBD1,TRBV5-1,.,TRBJ1-2,CASSDRDRGYYGYTF,TGCGCCAGCAGCGACCGGGACAGGGGCTACTATGGCTACACCTTC
.,TRBV7-2,few,TRBJ1-1,CASSLVVAEAFF,TGTGCCAGCAGCTTAGTGGTTGCTGAAGCTTTCTTT
TRBD2,TRBV27,once,TRBJ2-7,CASSPLGEGARSEQYF,TGTGCCAGCAGTCCCCTCGGGGAGGGAGCGAGGTCCGAGCAGTACTTC
.,TRBV28,.,TRBJ2-1,CASRPGTTFEQFF,TGTGCCAGCAGGCCGGGGACCACATTTGAGCAGTTCTTC
TRBD1,TRBV11-2,.,TRBJ2-7,CASSLERTGVYEQYF,TGTGCCAGCAGCTTAGAGAGGACAGGGGTCTACGAGCAGTACTTC
TRBD1,TRBV7-3,.,TRBJ1-1,CASSTGGGTEAFF,TGTGCCAGCAGCACAGGGGGAGGCACTGAAGCTTTCTTT
TRBD1,TRBV28,.,TRBJ2-1,CASSPGTANEQFF,TGTGCCAGCTCCCCGGGGACAGCCAATGAGCAGTTCTTC
TRBD2,TRBV19,.,TRBJ2-1,CASSIVWASGRGEQFF,TGTGCCAGTAGTATAGTTTGGGCTAGCGGGAGGGGGGAGCAGTTCTTC
.,TRBV29-1,.,TRBJ2-3,CSVVAALNTDTQYF,TGCAGCGTTGTGGCAGCGTTAAACACAGATACGCAGTATTTT
.,TRBV28,.,TRBJ2-5,CASRGALGTQYF,TGTGCCAGCAGAGGTGCCTTGGGGACCCAGTACTTC
.,TRBV18,once,TRBJ2-1,CASSPAYAVGAYNEQFF,TGTGCCAGCTCACCAGCCTACGCCGTGGGGGCCTACAATGAGCAGTTCTTC
.,TRBV7-9,.,TRBJ2-3,CASSLARQTDTQYF,TGTGCCAGCAGCTTAGCCCGACAGACAGATACGCAGTATTTT
TRBD2,TRBV7-6,.,TRBJ2-7,CASSLGPGTTYEQYF,TGTGCCAGCAGCTTAGGTCCCGGGACTACCTACGAGCAGTACTTC
TRBD1,TRBV4-1,.,TRBJ2-2,CASSWLTGTVDTGELFF,TGCGCCAGCAGTTGGCTTACCGGGACAGTGGACACCGGGGAGCTGTTTTTT
.,TRBV7-6,.,TRBJ2-7,CASSLGESWEQYF,TGTGCCAGCAGCTTAGGAGAATCTTGGGAGCAGTACTTC
TRBD1,TRBV7-9,.,TRBJ1-1,CASIKTGGETEAFF,TGTGCCAGCATCAAGACAGGGGGCGAAACTGAAGCTTTCTTT
.,TRBV10-3,.,TRBJ1-1,CAISDGNTEAFF,TGTGCCATCAGTGATGGGAACACTGAAGCTTTCTTT
.,TRBV5-1,.,TRBJ2-5,CASSLGEQGLETQYF,TGCGCCAGCAGCTTGGGGGAACAGGGTCTGGAGACCCAGTACTTC
.,TRBV6-5,.,TRBJ1-4,CASRKTEINEKLFF,TGTGCCAGCAGAAAGACAGAAATTAATGAAAAACTGTTTTTT
.,TRBV9,.,TRBJ2-5,CASSEGGYLSPQYF,TGTGCCAGCAGCGAGGGGGGTTACCTTAGCCCCCAGTACTTC
.,TRBV2,.,TRBJ2-7,CASSPLPTGSEQYF,TGTGCCAGCAGTCCCCTCCCCACAGGTAGCGAGCAGTACTTC
.,TRBV7-2,few,TRBJ1-2,CASSLRTDRLYGYTF,TGTGCCAGCAGCTTAAGGACCGACCGCCTCTATGGCTACACCTTC
.,TRBV6-1,.,TRBJ2-7,CASSPTTGVPYEQYF,TGTGCCAGCAGTCCAACGACAGGTGTGCCCTACGAGCAGTACTTC
.,TRBV14,.,TRBJ2-2,CASSPTLGNTGELFF,TGTGCCAGCAGCCCTACCCTTGGGAACACCGGGGAGCTGTTTTTT
.,TRBV28,.,TRBJ2-6,CASSPSGSGANVLTF,TGTGCCAGCAGTCCGTCAGGTTCTGGGGCCAACGTCCTGACTTTC
TRBD1,TRBV28,.,TRBJ1-1,CASSSTGQGINTEAFF,TGTGCCAGCAGTTCTACGGGACAGGGGATCAACACTGAAGCTTTCTTT
.,TRBV2,.,TRBJ2-6,CASTPGPRSGANVLTF,TGTGCCAGCACCCCGGGACCTAGATCTGGGGCCAACGTCCTGACTTTC
TRBD1,TRBV28,.,TRBJ1-2,CASSPRGQPTNYGYTF,TGTGCCAGCAGTCCTAGGGGACAGCCTACTAACTATGGCTACACCTTC
TRBD1,TRBV9,.,TRBJ2-7,CASSVVRWDSTYEQYF,TGTGCCAGCAGCGTAGTACGTTGGGACAGTACCTACGAGCAGTACTTC
.,TRBV2,.,TRBJ2-2,CASRKLDLNTGELFF,TGTGCCAGCAGAAAACTGGACTTGAACACCGGGGAGCTGTTTTTT